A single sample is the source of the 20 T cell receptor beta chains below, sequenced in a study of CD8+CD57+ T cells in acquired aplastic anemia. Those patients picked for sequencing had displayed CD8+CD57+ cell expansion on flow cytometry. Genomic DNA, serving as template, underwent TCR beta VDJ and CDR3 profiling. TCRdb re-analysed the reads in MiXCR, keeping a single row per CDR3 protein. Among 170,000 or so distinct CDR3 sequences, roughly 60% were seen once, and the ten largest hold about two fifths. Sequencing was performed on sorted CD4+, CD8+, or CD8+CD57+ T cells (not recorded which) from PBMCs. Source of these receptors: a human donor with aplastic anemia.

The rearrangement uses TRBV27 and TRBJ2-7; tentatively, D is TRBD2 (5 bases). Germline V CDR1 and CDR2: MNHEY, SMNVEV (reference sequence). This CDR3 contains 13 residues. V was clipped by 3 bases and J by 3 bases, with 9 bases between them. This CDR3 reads CASSLRAYYEQYF. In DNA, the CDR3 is TGTGCCAGCAGTTTGAGGGCCTACTACGAGCAGTACTTC.

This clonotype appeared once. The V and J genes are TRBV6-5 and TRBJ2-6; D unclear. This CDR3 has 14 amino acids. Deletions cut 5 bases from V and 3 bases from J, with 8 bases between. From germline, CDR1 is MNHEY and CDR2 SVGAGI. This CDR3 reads CASSPSLGANVLTF. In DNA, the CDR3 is TGTGCCAGCAGTCCGAGCCTTGGGGCCAACGTCCTGACTTTC.

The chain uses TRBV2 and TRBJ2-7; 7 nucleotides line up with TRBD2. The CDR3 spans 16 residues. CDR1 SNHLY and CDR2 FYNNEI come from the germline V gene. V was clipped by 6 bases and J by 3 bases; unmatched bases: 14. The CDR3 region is CASSGGPSGEHYEQYF. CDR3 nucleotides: TGTGCCAGCAGCGGGGGTCCTAGCGGAGAACACTACGAGCAGTACTTC.

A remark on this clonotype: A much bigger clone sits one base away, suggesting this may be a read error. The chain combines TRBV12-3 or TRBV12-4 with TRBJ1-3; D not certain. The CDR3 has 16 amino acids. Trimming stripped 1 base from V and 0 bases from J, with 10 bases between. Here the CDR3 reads CASSLGGSSSGNTIYF. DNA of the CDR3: TGTGCCAGCAGTTTAGGGGGTTCTAGCTCTGGAAACACCATATATTTT.

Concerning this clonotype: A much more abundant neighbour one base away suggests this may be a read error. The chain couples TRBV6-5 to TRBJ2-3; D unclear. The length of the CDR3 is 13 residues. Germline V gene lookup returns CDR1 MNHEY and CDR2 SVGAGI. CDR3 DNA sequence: TGTGCCAGCAGTATTTCACGCACATATACGCAGTATTTT. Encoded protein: CASSISRTYTQYF.

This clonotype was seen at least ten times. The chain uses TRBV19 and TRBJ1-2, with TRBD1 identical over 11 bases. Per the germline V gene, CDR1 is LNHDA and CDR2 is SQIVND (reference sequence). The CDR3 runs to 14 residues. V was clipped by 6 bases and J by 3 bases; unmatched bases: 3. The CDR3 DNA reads TGTGCCAGTAGCTGGACAGGGGGCTACTATGGCTACACCTTC. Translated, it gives CASSWTGGYYGYTF.

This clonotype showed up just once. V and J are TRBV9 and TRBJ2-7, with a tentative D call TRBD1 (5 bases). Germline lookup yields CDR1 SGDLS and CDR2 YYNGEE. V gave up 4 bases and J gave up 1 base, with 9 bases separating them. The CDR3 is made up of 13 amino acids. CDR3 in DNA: TGTGCCAGCAGCCCGGCAGGGTCCTACGAGCAGTACTTC. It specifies CASSPAGSYEQYF.

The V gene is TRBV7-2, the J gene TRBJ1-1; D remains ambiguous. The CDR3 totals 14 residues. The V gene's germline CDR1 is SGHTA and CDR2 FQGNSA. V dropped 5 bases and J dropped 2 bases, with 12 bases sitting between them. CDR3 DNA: TGTGCCAGCAGCCCTTGGACGGTAAACACTGAAGCTTTCTTT. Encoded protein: CASSPWTVNTEAFF. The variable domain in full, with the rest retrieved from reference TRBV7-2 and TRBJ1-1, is GAGVSQSPSNKVTEKGKDVELRCDPISGHTALYWYRQSLGQGLEFLIYFQGNSAPDKSGLPSDRFSAERTGGSVSTLTIQRTQQEDSAVYLCASSPWTVNTEAFFGQGTRLTVV.

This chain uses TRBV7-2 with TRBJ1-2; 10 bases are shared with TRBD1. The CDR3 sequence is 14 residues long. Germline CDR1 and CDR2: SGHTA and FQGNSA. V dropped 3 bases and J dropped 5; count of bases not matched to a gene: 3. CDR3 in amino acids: CASSLGQGKYGYTF. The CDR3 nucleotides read TGTGCCAGCAGCTTGGGACAGGGGAAGTATGGCTACACCTTC.

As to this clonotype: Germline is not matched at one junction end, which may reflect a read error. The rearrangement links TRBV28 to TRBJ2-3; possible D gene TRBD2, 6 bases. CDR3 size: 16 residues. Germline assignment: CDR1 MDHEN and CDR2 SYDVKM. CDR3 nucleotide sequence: TGTGCCAGTAGTTCGTTGGCGGGGAGAAGCACAGATACGCAGTATTTT. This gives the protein CASSSLAGRSTDTQYF.

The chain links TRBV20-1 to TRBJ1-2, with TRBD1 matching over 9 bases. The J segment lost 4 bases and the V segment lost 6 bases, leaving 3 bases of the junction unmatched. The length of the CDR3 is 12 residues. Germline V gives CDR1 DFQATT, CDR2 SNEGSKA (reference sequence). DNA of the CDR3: TGCAGTGCCAGGGACAGGGTCTATGGCTACACCTTC. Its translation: CSARDRVYGYTF.

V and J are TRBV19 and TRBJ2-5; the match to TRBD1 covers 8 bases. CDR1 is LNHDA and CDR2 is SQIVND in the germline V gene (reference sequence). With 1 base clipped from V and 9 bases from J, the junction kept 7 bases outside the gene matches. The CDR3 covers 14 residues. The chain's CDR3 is CASSIVPMTGAQYF. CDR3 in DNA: TGTGCCAGTAGTATAGTCCCCATGACAGGGGCCCAGTACTTC.

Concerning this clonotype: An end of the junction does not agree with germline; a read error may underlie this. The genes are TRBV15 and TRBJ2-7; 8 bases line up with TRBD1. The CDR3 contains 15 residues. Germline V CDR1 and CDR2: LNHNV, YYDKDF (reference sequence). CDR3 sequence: CASSYPGTGSYEQYF. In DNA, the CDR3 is TGTGCCAGCAGCTATCCCGGGACAGGAAGCTACGAGCAGTACTTC.

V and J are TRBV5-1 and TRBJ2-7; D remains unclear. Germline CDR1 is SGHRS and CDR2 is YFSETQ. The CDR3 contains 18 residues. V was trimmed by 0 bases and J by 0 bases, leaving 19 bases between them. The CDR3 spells CASSLALVGPLDSYEQYF. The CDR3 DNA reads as TGCGCCAGCAGCTTGGCCCTGGTCGGGCCCCTAGACTCCTACGAGCAGTACTTC.

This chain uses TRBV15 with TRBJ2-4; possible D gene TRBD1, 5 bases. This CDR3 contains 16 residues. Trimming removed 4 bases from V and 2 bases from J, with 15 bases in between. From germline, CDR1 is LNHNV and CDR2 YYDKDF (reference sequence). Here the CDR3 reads CATSKILDSSKNIQYF. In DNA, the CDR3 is TGTGCCACCAGCAAAATTTTAGACAGTTCCAAAAACATTCAGTACTTC. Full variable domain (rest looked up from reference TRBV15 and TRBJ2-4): DAMVIQNPRYQVTQFGKPVTLSCSQTLNHNVMYWYQQKSSQAPKLLFHYYDKDFNNEADTPDNFQSRRPNTSFCFLDIRSPGLGDTAMYLCATSKILDSSKNIQYFGAGTRLSVL.

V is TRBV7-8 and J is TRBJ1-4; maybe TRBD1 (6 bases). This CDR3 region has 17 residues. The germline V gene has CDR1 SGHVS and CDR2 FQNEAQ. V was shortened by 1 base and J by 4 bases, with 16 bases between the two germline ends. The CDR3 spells CASSLVESGAFNEKLFF. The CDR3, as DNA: TGTGCCAGCAGCTTAGTCGAGTCGGGGGCTTTTAATGAAAAACTGTTTTTT.

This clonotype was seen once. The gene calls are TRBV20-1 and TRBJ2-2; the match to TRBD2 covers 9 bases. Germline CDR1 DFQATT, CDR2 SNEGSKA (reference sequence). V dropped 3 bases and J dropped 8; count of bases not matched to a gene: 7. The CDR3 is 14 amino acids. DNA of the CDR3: TGCAGTGCTAGGGCTAGCGGGAAGTCGGGGGAGCTGTTTTTT. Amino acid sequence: CSARASGKSGELFF.

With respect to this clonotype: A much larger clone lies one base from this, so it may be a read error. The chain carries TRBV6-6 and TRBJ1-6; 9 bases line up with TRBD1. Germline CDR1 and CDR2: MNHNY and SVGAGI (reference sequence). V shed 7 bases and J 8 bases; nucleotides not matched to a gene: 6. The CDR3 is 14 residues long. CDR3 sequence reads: CASTTQGAHSPLHF. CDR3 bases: TGTGCCAGCACTACACAGGGGGCACATTCACCCCTCCACTTT.

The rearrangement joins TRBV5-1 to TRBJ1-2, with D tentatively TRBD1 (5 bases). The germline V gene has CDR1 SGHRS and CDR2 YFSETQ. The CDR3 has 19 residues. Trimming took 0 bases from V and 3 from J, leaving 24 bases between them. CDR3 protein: CASSLAGGPAYEQYYGYTF. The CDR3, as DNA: TGCGCCAGCAGCTTGGCCGGGGGTCCGGCCTACGAGCAGTACTATGGCTACACCTTC.

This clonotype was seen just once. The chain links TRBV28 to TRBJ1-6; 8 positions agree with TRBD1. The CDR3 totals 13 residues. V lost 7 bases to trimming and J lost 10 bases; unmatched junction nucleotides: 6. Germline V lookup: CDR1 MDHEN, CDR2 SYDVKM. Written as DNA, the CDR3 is TGTGCCAGCAAGGACAGGGAAGGGTCACCCCTCCACTTT. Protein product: CASKDREGSPLHF.